This is a list of T cell receptor beta chains from one sample in a study of T cells in Graves' hyperthyroidism and ophthalmopathy. Each CDR3 protein is one row after TCRdb ran MiXCR on the multiplex PCR reads. The sample records a few hundred thousand distinct CDR3 sequences, 18% being singletons. The sequenced sample was blood. The receptor set was obtained from a man aged 40-49 years with Graves' hyperthyroidism. Each CDR3 is given with its conserved first and last residue. D genes are given only for firm matches. A row's size may be missing; if present it is once, few, many or a size class.

CDR3 length: 18; V gene: TRBV7-9; clone size: few; J gene: TRBJ2-3; D gene: TRBD2; CDR3 DNA: TGTGCCAGCAGCCCCGTCCGCAGCGGGGGGGCTCGGACAGATACGCAGTATTTT; CDR3 protein: CASSPVRSGGARTDTQYF
CDR3 length: 13; V gene: TRBV6-1; clone size: many; J gene: TRBJ1-2; D gene: -; CDR3 DNA: TGTGCCAGCAGCCCCAGGGATAACTATGGCTACACCTTC; CDR3 protein: CASSPRDNYGYTF
CDR3 length: 16; V gene: TRBV2; clone size: many; J gene: TRBJ1-1; D gene: TRBD1; CDR3 DNA: TGTGCCAGCAGGGGAGAACAGGGGAGTTTGGACACTGAAGCTTTCTTT; CDR3 protein: CASRGEQGSLDTEAFF
CDR3 length: 14; V gene: TRBV28; clone size: many; J gene: TRBJ1-2; D gene: TRBD1; CDR3 DNA: TGTGCCAGCGGGAGGCCCGACAGGGGTTTTGGCTACACCTTC; CDR3 protein: CASGRPDRGFGYTF
CDR3 length: 16; V gene: TRBV12-5; clone size: many; J gene: TRBJ1-2; D gene: TRBD1; CDR3 DNA: TGTGCTAGTGCCCGGGACAGGGGCCCCATCTTGGATGGCTACACCTTC; CDR3 protein: CASARDRGPILDGYTF
CDR3 length: 13; V gene: TRBV10-2; clone size: many; J gene: TRBJ2-7; D gene: -; CDR3 DNA: TGCGCCAGCAGTGAGTCCCTGGTCTACGAGCAGTACTTC; CDR3 protein: CASSESLVYEQYF
CDR3 length: 15; V gene: TRBV6-2/TRBV6-3; clone size: -; J gene: TRBJ1-4; D gene: -; CDR3 DNA: TGTGCCAGCAGTTACGAGTCCGCCGAGGTTGAAAAACTGTTTTTT; CDR3 protein: CASSYESAEVEKLFF
CDR3 length: 17; V gene: TRBV25-1; clone size: -; J gene: TRBJ2-5; D gene: -; CDR3 DNA: TGTGCCAGCAGTGAATCCCGCAGGGCTCAGAGCAAAGAGACCCAGTACTTC; CDR3 protein: CASSESRRAQSKETQYF
CDR3 length: 14; V gene: TRBV20-1; clone size: -; J gene: TRBJ1-4; D gene: -; CDR3 DNA: TGCAGTGCTAGAGGGGGGCAGGGGAATGAAAAACTGTTTTTT; CDR3 protein: CSARGGQGNEKLFF
CDR3 length: 15; V gene: TRBV6-2/TRBV6-3; clone size: -; J gene: TRBJ1-6; D gene: TRBD1; CDR3 DNA: TGTGCCAGCAGTTATGAGACAGGGGTTGGATCACCCCTCCACTTT; CDR3 protein: CASSYETGVGSPLHF
CDR3 length: 13; V gene: TRBV2; clone size: -; J gene: TRBJ1-6; D gene: -; CDR3 DNA: TGTGCCAGCATAGGGGGAGAGGATTCACCCCTCCACTTT; CDR3 protein: CASIGGEDSPLHF
CDR3 length: 19; V gene: TRBV7-9; clone size: -; J gene: TRBJ2-5; D gene: -; CDR3 DNA: TGCGCCAGCAGCCAAGACAACACCCCTTCGGAAGGTTTCCAAGAGACCCAGTACTTC; CDR3 protein: CASSQDNTPSEGFQETQYF
CDR3 length: 13; V gene: TRBV19; clone size: few; J gene: TRBJ1-1; D gene: -; CDR3 DNA: TGTGCTACCACCCGGGTAGGGAGCACTGAAGCTTTCTTT; CDR3 protein: CATTRVGSTEAFF
CDR3 length: 16; V gene: TRBV20-1; clone size: -; J gene: TRBJ2-5; D gene: TRBD2; CDR3 DNA: TGCAGTGCTCCTAGGACTAGCGGGGTGTACCAAGAGACCCAGTACTTC; CDR3 protein: CSAPRTSGVYQETQYF
CDR3 length: 15; V gene: TRBV7-8; clone size: -; J gene: TRBJ2-1; D gene: -; CDR3 DNA: TGTGCCAGCAGCTTAAGAGGGCAGACTGGAAATGAGCAGTTCTTC; CDR3 protein: CASSLRGQTGNEQFF
CDR3 length: 15; V gene: TRBV19; clone size: many; J gene: TRBJ2-7; D gene: -; CDR3 DNA: TGTGCCAGTAGTCTCCGGGACGCATCGGCCTACGAGCAGTACTTC; CDR3 protein: CASSLRDASAYEQYF
CDR3 length: 17; V gene: TRBV6-2/TRBV6-3; clone size: many; J gene: TRBJ2-2; D gene: -; CDR3 DNA: TGTGCCAGCACCGCGAGGGGTGTATACACGAACACCGGGGAGCTGTTTTTT; CDR3 protein: CASTARGVYTNTGELFF
CDR3 length: 14; V gene: TRBV7-2; clone size: many; J gene: TRBJ2-5; D gene: -; CDR3 DNA: TGTGCCAGCAGCTTTAGGGGTTTCCAAGAGACCCAGTACTTC; CDR3 protein: CASSFRGFQETQYF
CDR3 length: 14; V gene: TRBV9; clone size: -; J gene: TRBJ2-2; D gene: TRBD1; CDR3 DNA: TGTGCCAGCAGCGTAGAGGGGGCTGACGGGGAGCTGTTTTTT; CDR3 protein: CASSVEGADGELFF
CDR3 length: 16; V gene: TRBV20-1; clone size: many; J gene: TRBJ1-5; D gene: -; CDR3 DNA: TGCAGTGCTAGCCACCCCGAGGACGGTAGCAATCAGCCCCAGCATTTT; CDR3 protein: CSASHPEDGSNQPQHF
CDR3 length: 14; V gene: TRBV12-3/TRBV12-4; clone size: many; J gene: TRBJ1-2; D gene: -; CDR3 DNA: TGTGCCAGCAGTTTTCGGGCAGGAGGGAATGGCTACACCTTC; CDR3 protein: CASSFRAGGNGYTF
CDR3 length: 13; V gene: TRBV7-9; clone size: -; J gene: TRBJ2-7; D gene: -; CDR3 DNA: TGTGCCAGCAGCTCTACACGAGCCTACGAGCAGTACTTC; CDR3 protein: CASSSTRAYEQYF
CDR3 length: 14; V gene: TRBV18; clone size: -; J gene: TRBJ2-1; D gene: -; CDR3 DNA: TGTGCCAGCTCACCTCCGACAGCCTACAATGAGCAGTTCTTC; CDR3 protein: CASSPPTAYNEQFF
CDR3 length: 14; V gene: TRBV28; clone size: -; J gene: TRBJ2-1; D gene: TRBD2; CDR3 DNA: TGTGCCAGCAGAGGGACTAGCGGGGACAATGAGCAGTTCTTC; CDR3 protein: CASRGTSGDNEQFF
CDR3 length: 14; V gene: TRBV6-5; clone size: many; J gene: TRBJ2-7; D gene: -; CDR3 DNA: TGTGCCAGCAGTTACGGGACGGGCGCATGGGAGCAGTACTTC; CDR3 protein: CASSYGTGAWEQYF
CDR3 length: 14; V gene: TRBV28; clone size: -; J gene: TRBJ2-5; D gene: TRBD2; CDR3 DNA: TGTGCCAGCAGTTTGGGGGGGGAGGAGGAGACCCAGTACTTC; CDR3 protein: CASSLGGEEETQYF
CDR3 length: 15; V gene: TRBV3-1; clone size: few; J gene: TRBJ2-2; D gene: TRBD2; CDR3 DNA: TGTGCCAGCAGCCATACTAGCGGGGCAACCGGGGAGCTGTTTTTT; CDR3 protein: CASSHTSGATGELFF
CDR3 length: 15; V gene: TRBV28; clone size: many; J gene: TRBJ2-7; D gene: TRBD1; CDR3 DNA: TGTGCCAGCAGTCCACCCGGACAGGGTGGGTACGAGCAGTACTTC; CDR3 protein: CASSPPGQGGYEQYF
CDR3 length: 15; V gene: TRBV10-3; clone size: -; J gene: TRBJ2-5; D gene: -; CDR3 DNA: TGTGCCATCAGTGATGAGGTCGTCAACCAAGAGACCCAGTACTTC; CDR3 protein: CAISDEVVNQETQYF
CDR3 length: 16; V gene: TRBV9; clone size: many; J gene: TRBJ2-3; D gene: TRBD2; CDR3 DNA: TGTGCCAGCAGCGTAGATGGCGGGGGGGCCATAGATACGCAGTATTTT; CDR3 protein: CASSVDGGGAIDTQYF
CDR3 length: 16; V gene: TRBV27; clone size: many; J gene: TRBJ1-4; D gene: TRBD1; CDR3 DNA: TGTGCCAGCAGTAAAATACCCGGGACAGGGAATGAAAAACTGTTTTTT; CDR3 protein: CASSKIPGTGNEKLFF
CDR3 length: 15; V gene: TRBV20-1; clone size: -; J gene: TRBJ2-3; D gene: -; CDR3 DNA: TGCAGTGCTTTTCACAGGGGTTTTAGCGGAGATACGCAGTATTTT; CDR3 protein: CSAFHRGFSGDTQYF
CDR3 length: 12; V gene: TRBV12-5; clone size: many; J gene: TRBJ2-1; D gene: -; CDR3 DNA: TGTGCTAGTGGTTTGTTTGGGGGTGAGCAGTTCTTC; CDR3 protein: CASGLFGGEQFF
CDR3 length: 16; V gene: TRBV11-2; clone size: many; J gene: TRBJ2-3; D gene: -; CDR3 DNA: TGTGCCAGCAGCCTTACGACTAGTCGGAGCACAGATACGCAGTATTTT; CDR3 protein: CASSLTTSRSTDTQYF
CDR3 length: 13; V gene: TRBV28; clone size: -; J gene: TRBJ1-1; D gene: -; CDR3 DNA: TGTGCCAGCAGTTTACTCACCAACACTGAAGCTTTCTTT; CDR3 protein: CASSLLTNTEAFF
CDR3 length: 12; V gene: TRBV30; clone size: many; J gene: TRBJ2-1; D gene: -; CDR3 DNA: TGTGCCTGGAGCTTCCTGAACAATGAGCAGTTCTTC; CDR3 protein: CAWSFLNNEQFF
CDR3 length: 12; V gene: TRBV19; clone size: many; J gene: TRBJ2-3; D gene: -; CDR3 DNA: TGTGCCAGTAGTATTAGCACAGATACGCAGTATTTT; CDR3 protein: CASSISTDTQYF
CDR3 length: 13; V gene: TRBV7-2; clone size: many; J gene: TRBJ1-2; D gene: -; CDR3 DNA: TGTGCCAGCAGCTACGCCCCTGCAGGCGGCTACACCTTC; CDR3 protein: CASSYAPAGGYTF
CDR3 length: 15; V gene: TRBV14; clone size: few; J gene: TRBJ2-2; D gene: -; CDR3 DNA: TGTGCCAGCAGCTATTTTACAGGAAACACCGGGGAGCTGTTTTTT; CDR3 protein: CASSYFTGNTGELFF
CDR3 length: 15; V gene: TRBV7-2; clone size: -; J gene: TRBJ1-3; D gene: -; CDR3 DNA: TGTGCCAGCAGCTTCGGACAGTCGAATTTAAACACCATATATTTT; CDR3 protein: CASSFGQSNLNTIYF
CDR3 length: 12; V gene: TRBV20-1; clone size: many; J gene: TRBJ2-3; D gene: TRBD2; CDR3 DNA: TGCAGTGCTTTAGCGGGGGGAGGTACGCAGTATTTT; CDR3 protein: CSALAGGGTQYF
CDR3 length: 13; V gene: TRBV7-2; clone size: -; J gene: TRBJ2-7; D gene: TRBD2; CDR3 DNA: TGTGCCAGCAGCCGGACTAGCGGGGACGAGCAGTACTTC; CDR3 protein: CASSRTSGDEQYF
CDR3 length: 13; V gene: TRBV19; clone size: many; J gene: TRBJ2-5; D gene: -; CDR3 DNA: TGTGCCAGTAGTCCCGGGACCCGGGAGACCCAGTACTTC; CDR3 protein: CASSPGTRETQYF
CDR3 length: 16; V gene: TRBV5-1; clone size: -; J gene: TRBJ2-1; D gene: -; CDR3 DNA: TGCGCCAGCAGCTTGGTTGCCAGGGGTTTTCGATATGAGCAGTTCTTC; CDR3 protein: CASSLVARGFRYEQFF
CDR3 length: 13; V gene: TRBV20-1; clone size: many; J gene: TRBJ1-1; D gene: -; CDR3 DNA: TGCAGTGCTAGGGGTGTGGGGAACACTGAAGCTTTCTTT; CDR3 protein: CSARGVGNTEAFF